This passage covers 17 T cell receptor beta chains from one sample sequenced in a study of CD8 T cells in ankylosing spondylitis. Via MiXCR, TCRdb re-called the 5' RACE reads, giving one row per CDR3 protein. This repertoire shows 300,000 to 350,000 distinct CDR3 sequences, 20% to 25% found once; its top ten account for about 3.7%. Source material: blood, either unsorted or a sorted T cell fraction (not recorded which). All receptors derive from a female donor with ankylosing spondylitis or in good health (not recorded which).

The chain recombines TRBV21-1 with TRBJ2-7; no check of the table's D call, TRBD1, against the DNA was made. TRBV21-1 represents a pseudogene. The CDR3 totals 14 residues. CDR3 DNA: TGTGCCAGCAGCAAGGACAGGGAGAGGGACGAGCAGTACTTC. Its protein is CASSKDRERDEQYF.

The CDR3 loop is CASSVGRGSAEAFF. DNA of the CDR3: TGTGCCAGCAGCGTAGGTAGGGGGTCGGCTGAAGCTTTCTTT. This sequence joins TRBV9 and TRBJ1-1; a possible D gene is TRBD1 (6 bases). The CDR3 is 14 amino acids. Germline V gene sequence: CDR1 SGDLS, CDR2 YYNGEE. The V and J ends lost 0 bases and 6 bases respectively, with 12 bases between them.

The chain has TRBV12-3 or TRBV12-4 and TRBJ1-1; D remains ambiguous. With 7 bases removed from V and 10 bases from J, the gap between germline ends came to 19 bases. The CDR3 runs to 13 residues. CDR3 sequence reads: CASTLMVAGGAFF. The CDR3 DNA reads TGTGCCAGCACTCTAATGGTGGCGGGAGGAGCTTTCTTT.

The CDR3 region has the DNA TGCAGTGCCCAGGGACTCCTAAGCTCCTACAATGAGCAGTTCTTC. Encoded protein: CSAQGLLSSYNEQFF. The V gene is TRBV20-1, the J gene TRBJ2-1; TRBD2 is a possible D gene (6 bases). The CDR3 has 15 residues. The V and J ends lost 6 bases and 0 bases respectively, with 15 bases between them. Germline values: CDR1 DFQATT, CDR2 SNEGSKA (reference sequence).

CDR3 nucleotides: TGTGCCAGCAGTTCCCCTCTAGCCCCAAGGGCAGATACGCAGTATTTT. It translates to CASSSPLAPRADTQYF. The chain couples TRBV12-3 or TRBV12-4 to TRBJ2-3; possibly TRBD2 for D (5 bases). Trimming took 4 bases from V and 4 from J, leaving 18 bases between them. The CDR3 runs 16 residues.

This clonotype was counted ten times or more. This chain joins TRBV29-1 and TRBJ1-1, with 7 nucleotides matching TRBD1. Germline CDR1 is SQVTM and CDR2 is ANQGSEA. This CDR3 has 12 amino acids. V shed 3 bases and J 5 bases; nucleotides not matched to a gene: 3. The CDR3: CSVDRGATEAFF. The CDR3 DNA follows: TGCAGCGTTGACAGGGGGGCAACTGAAGCTTTCTTT. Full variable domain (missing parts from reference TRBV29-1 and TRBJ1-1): SAVISQKPSRDICQRGTSLTIQCQVDSQVTMMFWYRQQPGQSLTLIATANQGSEATYESGFVIDKFPISRPNLTFSTLTVSNMSPEDSSIYLCSVDRGATEAFFGQGTRLTVV.

The CDR3 here is CASSLAGTGQPQYF. The CDR3 nucleotides are TGTGCCAGCAGCTTAGCCGGGACAGGGCAACCGCAGTACTTC. The rearrangement uses TRBV7-9 and TRBJ2-7; 9 bases line up with TRBD1. This CDR3 is built from 14 residues. Losses at the gene ends were 0 bases for V and 9 bases for J; bases not matched to a gene: 6. The germline gives CDR1 SEHNR, CDR2 FQNEAQ (reference sequence).

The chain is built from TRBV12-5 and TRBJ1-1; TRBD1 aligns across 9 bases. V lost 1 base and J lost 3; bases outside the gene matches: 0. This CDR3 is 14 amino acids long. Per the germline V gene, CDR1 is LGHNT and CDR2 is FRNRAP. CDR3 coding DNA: TGTGCTAGTGGTTTGGACAGGGGGCACACTGAAGCTTTCTTT. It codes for CASGLDRGHTEAFF.

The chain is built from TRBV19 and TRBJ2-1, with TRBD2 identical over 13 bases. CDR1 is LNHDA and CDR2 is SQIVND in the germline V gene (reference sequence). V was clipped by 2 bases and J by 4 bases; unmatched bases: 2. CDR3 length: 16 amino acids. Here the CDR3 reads CASSIRGLAGYNEQFF. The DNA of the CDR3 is TGTGCCAGTAGTATACGGGGACTAGCGGGATACAATGAGCAGTTCTTC.

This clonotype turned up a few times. The CDR3 region is CASSPVLGAYNEQFF. The CDR3 region has the DNA TGTGCCAGTAGCCCAGTTTTAGGAGCCTACAATGAGCAGTTCTTC. The V gene is TRBV19, the J gene TRBJ2-1; D is undetermined. The ends were cut back, 6 bases at V and 2 bases at J, with 14 bases in the middle. Germline CDR1 is LNHDA and CDR2 is SQIVND (reference sequence). This CDR3 is 15 amino acids long. Filled out from reference TRBV19 and TRBJ2-1, the complete variable domain reads DGGITQSPKYLFRKEGQNVTLSCEQNLNHDAMYWYRQDPGQGLRLIYYSQIVNDFQKGDIAEGYSVSREKKESFPLTVTSAQKNPTAFYLCASSPVLGAYNEQFFGPGTRLTVL.

The CDR3 coding sequence is TGTGCCAGCAGCGGCCGCCTGGGACAGGTTGTGATTGGAAACACCATATATTTT. As protein: CASSGRLGQVVIGNTIYF. The J gene is TRBJ1-3, the V gene TRBV11-3; 8 nucleotides line up with TRBD1. There are 18 residues in the CDR3. V gave up 5 bases and J gave up 3 bases; unmatched junction bases: 15. CDR1 and CDR2 from the germline V gene are SGHNT and YENEEA.

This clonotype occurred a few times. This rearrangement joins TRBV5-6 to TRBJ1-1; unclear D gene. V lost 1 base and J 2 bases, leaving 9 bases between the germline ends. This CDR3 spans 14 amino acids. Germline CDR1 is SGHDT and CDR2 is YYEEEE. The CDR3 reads CASSLPLPNTEAFF. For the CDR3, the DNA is TGTGCCAGCAGCTTGCCCCTTCCCAACACTGAAGCTTTCTTT.

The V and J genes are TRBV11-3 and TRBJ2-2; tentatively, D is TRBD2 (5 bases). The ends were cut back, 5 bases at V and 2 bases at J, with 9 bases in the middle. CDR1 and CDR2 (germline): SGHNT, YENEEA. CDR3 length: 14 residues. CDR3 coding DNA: TGTGCCAGCAGCCCCGGGGTCAACACCGGGGAGCTGTTTTTT. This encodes CASSPGVNTGELFF.

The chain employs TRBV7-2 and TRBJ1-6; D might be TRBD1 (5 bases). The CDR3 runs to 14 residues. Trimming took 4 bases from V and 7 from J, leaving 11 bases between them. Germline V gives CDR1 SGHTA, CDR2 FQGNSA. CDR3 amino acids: CASSSQDYNSPLHF. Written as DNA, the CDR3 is TGTGCCAGCAGCTCACAGGATTACAATTCACCCCTCCACTTT.

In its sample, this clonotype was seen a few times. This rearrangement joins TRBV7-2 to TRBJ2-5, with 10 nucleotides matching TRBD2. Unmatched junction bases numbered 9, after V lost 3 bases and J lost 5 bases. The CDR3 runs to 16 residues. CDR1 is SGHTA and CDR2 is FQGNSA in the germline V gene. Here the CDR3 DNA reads TGTGCCAGCAGCTTCGGCTGGACTAGCGGTAGTGAGACCCAGTACTTC. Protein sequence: CASSFGWTSGSETQYF.

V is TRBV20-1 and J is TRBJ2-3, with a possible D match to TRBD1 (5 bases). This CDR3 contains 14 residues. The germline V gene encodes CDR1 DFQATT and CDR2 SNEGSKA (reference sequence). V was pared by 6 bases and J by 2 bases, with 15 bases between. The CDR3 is CSAARQPATDTQYF. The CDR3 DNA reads TGCAGTGCCGCCAGACAGCCTGCCACAGATACGCAGTATTTT.

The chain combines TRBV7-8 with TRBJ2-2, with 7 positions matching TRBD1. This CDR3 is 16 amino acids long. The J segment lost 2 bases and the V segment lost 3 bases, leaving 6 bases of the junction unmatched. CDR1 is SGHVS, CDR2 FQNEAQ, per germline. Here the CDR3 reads CASSFRQGFNTGELFF. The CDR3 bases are TGTGCCAGCAGCTTTCGACAGGGTTTTAACACCGGGGAGCTGTTTTTT.